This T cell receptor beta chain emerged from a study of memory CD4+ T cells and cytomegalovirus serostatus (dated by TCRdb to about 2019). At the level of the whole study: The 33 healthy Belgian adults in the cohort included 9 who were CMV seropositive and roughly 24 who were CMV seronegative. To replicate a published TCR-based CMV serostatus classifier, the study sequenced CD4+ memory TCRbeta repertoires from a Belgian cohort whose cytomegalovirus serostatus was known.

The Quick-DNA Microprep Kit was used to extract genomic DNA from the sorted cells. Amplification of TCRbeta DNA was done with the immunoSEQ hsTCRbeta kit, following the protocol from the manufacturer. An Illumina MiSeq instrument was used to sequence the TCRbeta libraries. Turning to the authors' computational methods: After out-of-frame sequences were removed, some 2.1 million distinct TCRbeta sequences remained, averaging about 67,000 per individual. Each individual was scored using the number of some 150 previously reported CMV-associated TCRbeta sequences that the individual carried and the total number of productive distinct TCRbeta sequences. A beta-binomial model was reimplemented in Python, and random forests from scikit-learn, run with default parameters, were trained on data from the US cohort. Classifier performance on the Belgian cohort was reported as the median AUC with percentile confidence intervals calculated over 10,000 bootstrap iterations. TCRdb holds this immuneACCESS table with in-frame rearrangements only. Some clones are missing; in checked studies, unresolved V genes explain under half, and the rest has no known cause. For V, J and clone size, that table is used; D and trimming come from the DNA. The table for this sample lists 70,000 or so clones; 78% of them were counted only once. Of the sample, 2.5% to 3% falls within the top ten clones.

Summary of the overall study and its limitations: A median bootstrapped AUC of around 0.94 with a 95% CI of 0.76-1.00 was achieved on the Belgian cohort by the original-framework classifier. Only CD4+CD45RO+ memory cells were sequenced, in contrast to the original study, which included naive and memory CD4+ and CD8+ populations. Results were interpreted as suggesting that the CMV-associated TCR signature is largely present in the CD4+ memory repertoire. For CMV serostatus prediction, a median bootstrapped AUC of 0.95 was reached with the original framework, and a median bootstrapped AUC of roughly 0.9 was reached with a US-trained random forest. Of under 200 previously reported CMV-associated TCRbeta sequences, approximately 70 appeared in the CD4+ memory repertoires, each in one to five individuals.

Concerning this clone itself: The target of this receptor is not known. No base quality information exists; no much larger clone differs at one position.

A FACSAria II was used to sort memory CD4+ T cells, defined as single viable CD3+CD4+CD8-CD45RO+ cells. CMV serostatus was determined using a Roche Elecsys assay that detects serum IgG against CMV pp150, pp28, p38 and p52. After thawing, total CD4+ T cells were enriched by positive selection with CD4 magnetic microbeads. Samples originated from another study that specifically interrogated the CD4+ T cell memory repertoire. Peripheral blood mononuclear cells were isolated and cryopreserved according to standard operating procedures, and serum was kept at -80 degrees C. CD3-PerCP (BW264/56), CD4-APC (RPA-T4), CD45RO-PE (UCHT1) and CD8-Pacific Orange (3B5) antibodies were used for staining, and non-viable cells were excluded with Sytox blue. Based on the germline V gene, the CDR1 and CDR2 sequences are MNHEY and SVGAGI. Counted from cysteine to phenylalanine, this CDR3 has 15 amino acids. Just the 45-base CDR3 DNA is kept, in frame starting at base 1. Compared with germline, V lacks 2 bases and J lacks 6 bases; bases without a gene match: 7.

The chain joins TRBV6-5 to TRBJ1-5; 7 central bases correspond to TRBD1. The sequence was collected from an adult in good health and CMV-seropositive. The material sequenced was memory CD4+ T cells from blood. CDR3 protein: CASSYAGGGGQPQHF. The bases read TGTGCCAGCAGTTACGCAGGGGGAGGGGGTCAGCCCCAGCATTTT.